This record concerns one T cell receptor beta chain sequence. It lacks a known antigen. The record has no base qualities; no much larger clone is one base away. Ficoll-Paque density gradient centrifugation was the method used to isolate PBMCs. TCRdb lists the instrument as Illumina NovaSeq 6000. TCRalpha and TCRbeta cDNA libraries were built by 5'RACE with constant-segment primers, adding sample barcodes and unique molecular identifiers. Trizol reagent was used to extract RNA from every sample. Amplification of the libraries took two PCR steps, and the second step added a second sample barcode plus Illumina TruSeq adapters. The libraries were sequenced on an Illumina NovaSeq using 2 x 150 bp paired-end reads. Concerning the study's data processing: With migec v1.2.7, reads were demultiplexed and then collapsed into UMI-guided consensus sequences. Using mixcr v2.1.11, UMI consensuses were aligned to TRA and TRB V and J templates and then assembled into clonotypes. Clonotypes were classified as expanded or contracted when called significant by both edgeR and NoisET, with noise models trained on biological replicates. For edgeR calls, the thresholds were a false discovery rate-adjusted p below 0.01 and a log2 fold-change of 1. As an exploratory analysis of dynamics, max-normalized trajectories of the 1000 most abundant clonotypes were examined with PCA combined with hierarchical clustering. The CD4 or CD8 phenotype of responding clones was assigned using the separately sequenced CD4+ and CD8+ repertoires. TCRdb reprocessed the public reads (quality trimming at Q25 with fastp, clone calling with MiXCR) and kept in-frame beta chains. Rows are unified per CDR3 protein, each entry keeping the most common DNA and genes. The V and J calls and clone size come from TCRdb's table, not from the authors' own analysis. The sample table contains 95,000 to 120,000 distinct CDR3 sequences; only one count was recorded for 22% of them. Roughly 37% of the sample goes to the ten largest clones.

The data derive from a study of T-cell memory formation after mild COVID-19 listed by TCRdb under 2021. About the investigation overall: TCR sequence clusters from the two donors were largely donor specific. Two young, previously healthy adult volunteers made up the cohort, one male and one female. T-cell clones expanding and contracting after mild COVID-19 in two donors were tracked by longitudinal TCRalpha and TCRbeta repertoire sequencing. Points the paper makes about the study in general: Balanced CD4/CD8 phenotypes were observed for clones contracting from day 15 to 85, whereas a bias towards CD4+ was observed for a second wave of clones expanding from day 15 to 37. Some responding clones were detected in pre-infection memory, suggesting pre-existing cross-reactive memory T cells joined the SARS-CoV-2 response. SARS-CoV-2 specificity was not confirmed for the second-wave clones peaking on day 37. Contracting CD4+ clones appeared mostly in the CM and EM memory subsets, whereas CD8+ clones were enriched in EMRA. Only a couple of mild cases were covered by the study, and larger cohorts that include severe cases with pre-infection samples were considered necessary.

The sequenced material came from PBMCs or a T cell subset sorted from them (not recorded which). This clonotype was sampled from a man aged 18 to 35 who had mild COVID-19 (a few samples of this study predate the infection). The sample titles of this study are shuffled in the database, so cell type and time point are left out; the donor was told from shared clones.

The CDR3 region reads CASSERSSQETQYF. The DNA is TGCGCCAGCAGTGAGCGGAGCAGTCAAGAGACCCAGTACTTC. The sequence joins TRBV10-2 to TRBJ2-5; the D gene remains uncertain. CDR1 and CDR2 (WSHSY, SAAADI) derive from the germline V gene. At the junction V is shortened by 2 bases and J by 2 bases, with 9 bases in between. From the cysteine up to the phenylalanine, the CDR3 has a length of 14 residues. Of the read, only the CDR3 DNA is kept; its 42 bases are in frame from base 1.